This T cell receptor (beta chain) is from a study of identical twins. General study findings and limits: Surplus twin overlap in beta out-of-frame sequences was less pronounced. Alpha sequences out of frame and shared by twins had excess low generation probability. The abundant beta clonotypes from cord blood had fewer insertions, and memory repertoires had none of this. There is a chance that invariant MAIT and iNKT cells partially muddied zero-insertion analyses.

In the case of this clonotype: Its antigen remains unknown.

From the 5' RACE reads, TCRdb called clonotypes with MiXCR, one entry per CDR3 protein. In the table there are 200,000 or so distinct CDR3 sequences, around 6.8% of which are singletons. The CDR3 is 14 residues long. The same specimen was also included in a second study, on yellow fever vaccine responses in identical twins.

The chain combines TRBV21-1 with TRBJ2-1; whether TRBD2, the table's D call, matches the DNA was not checked. TRBV21-1 is a documented pseudogene. The sequencing input was memory (CD45RO+) T cells sorted from blood. This receptor was obtained from a woman under 30 in good health. CDR3 loop: CASSKARGLRRQFF. CDR3 in DNA: TGTGCCAGCAGCAAAGCTCGAGGGCTTAGGAGACAGTTCTTC.